The rows below give T cell receptor beta chains drawn from one sample of a study of blood T cell repertoires in COVID-19. The data were produced by immunoSEQ multiplex PCR, yet TCRdb's version contains in-frame clones alone and is incomplete. The sample holds some 130,000 clones; around 81% are singletons and the top ten take roughly 9%. The sequenced sample was peripheral blood. The receptors were sampled from a woman aged 60 to 75 with active or convalescent COVID-19. Each CDR3 is given with its conserved first and last residue. The D gene is left open where the match is weak. Some rows mark clone size as missing; the rest say once, few, many or name a class of expanded clone.

CDR3nt,CDR3aa,d_gene,j_gene,abundance,v_gene
TGTGCCAGCAGCTTAGTCTCCAGGGTGAACACTGAAGCTTTCTTT,CASSLVSRVNTEAFF,.,TRBJ1-1,.,TRBV11-3
TGTGCCACCAGAGGTAGCGGGGGAACCGGGGAGCTGTTTTTT,CATRGSGGTGELFF,TRBD2,TRBJ2-2,.,TRBV6-5
TGTGCCAGCAGCCCATCCGGGACAGGGTCCTACGAGCAGTACTTC,CASSPSGTGSYEQYF,TRBD1,TRBJ2-7,.,TRBV13
TGTGCCAGCAGCAGAGCGGGACAGGGGCCCTACAATGAGCAGTTCTTC,CASSRAGQGPYNEQFF,TRBD1,TRBJ2-1,.,TRBV27
TGTGCCAGCAGCCGAGCCCCAGGGGGCGCCCCGTACGAGCAGTACTTC,CASSRAPGGAPYEQYF,TRBD1,TRBJ2-7,.,TRBV7-8
TGTGCCAGTGGCGACAGGGGCCTTAATGAAAAACTGTTTTTT,CASGDRGLNEKLFF,TRBD1,TRBJ1-4,.,TRBV2
TGTGCCTGGAGTATAACAGGAGGGGACCAGCCCCAGCATTTT,CAWSITGGDQPQHF,.,TRBJ1-5,.,TRBV30
TGTGCCAGCAGATCAATAACAGGGAAGGCCGGGGAGCTGTTTTTT,CASRSITGKAGELFF,.,TRBJ2-2,.,TRBV6-5
TGCAGTGTTAAAGCCCCGTACGAGCAGTACTTC,CSVKAPYEQYF,.,TRBJ2-7,.,TRBV20-1
TGTGCCAGCAGCCCTGGGGTGCGACTAGCGGGGTGGGGGGAGACCCAGTACTTC,CASSPGVRLAGWGETQYF,TRBD2,TRBJ2-5,.,TRBV5-4
TGCGCCAGCAGCTTGGAGATACCCGGTGCCGGGGAGCTGTTTTTT,CASSLEIPGAGELFF,.,TRBJ2-2,.,TRBV5-1
TGTGCCAGCAGTCAAAGAGGTGAGCAGTTCTTC,CASSQRGEQFF,.,TRBJ2-1,.,TRBV2
TGTGCCAGCAGCCCCGGGACTAGGGTTTACAATGAGCAGTTCTTC,CASSPGTRVYNEQFF,TRBD2,TRBJ2-1,.,TRBV7-2
TGTGCCAGTAGTCAAGTTCCGACAGGGCGGACCTATGGCTACACCTTC,CASSQVPTGRTYGYTF,TRBD1,TRBJ1-2,many,TRBV19
TGTGCCAGCAGCAAACCCCAAATTAGCGGGCCCCCATCCGGAACCTACGAGCAGTACTTC,CASSKPQISGPPSGTYEQYF,.,TRBJ2-7,.,TRBV21-1
TGTGCCAGCAGCGTAGAAGGGGACTTGATGAACACTGAAGCTTTCTTT,CASSVEGDLMNTEAFF,.,TRBJ1-1,.,TRBV9
TGCGCCAGCAGGGGGACTCTCAGGAACACTGAAGCTTTCTTT,CASRGTLRNTEAFF,.,TRBJ1-1,.,TRBV4-1
TGTGCCAGCAGGAGAACAGGGTCGGATACGCAGTATTTT,CASRRTGSDTQYF,.,TRBJ2-3,.,TRBV11-3
TGTGCCAGCAGCTTAGATTCAGGGTCGAGCGAGCAGTACTTC,CASSLDSGSSEQYF,.,TRBJ2-7,.,TRBV11-2
TGTGCCAGCTCACCACTGGGGCAGGGGAACACTGAAGCTTTCTTT,CASSPLGQGNTEAFF,.,TRBJ1-1,.,TRBV18